The text below deals with one T cell receptor beta chain. The record originates from a study of shared clonotypes between healthy human individuals. The repertoire was sequenced with immunoSEQ multiplex PCR; TCRdb's copy has only in-frame clones and lacks some. This table holds roughly 1.4 million clones, approximately 98.5% found once. Germline CDR1 SGHNT, CDR2 YENEEA. V gave up 5 bases and J gave up 3 bases; unmatched junction bases: 7. This CDR3 region has 16 residues. What was sequenced was naive CD4+ T cells sorted from blood. The sample's subset: CD45RA+ positively selected. The TCR was taken from a man aged 25 to 40 in good health. The V call is TRBV11-3, the J call TRBJ2-2; 9 positions match TRBD2. The CDR3 spells CASSAPTSGYTGELFF. The DNA for the CDR3 is TGTGCCAGCAGCGCCCCGACTAGCGGATACACCGGGGAGCTGTTTTTT.